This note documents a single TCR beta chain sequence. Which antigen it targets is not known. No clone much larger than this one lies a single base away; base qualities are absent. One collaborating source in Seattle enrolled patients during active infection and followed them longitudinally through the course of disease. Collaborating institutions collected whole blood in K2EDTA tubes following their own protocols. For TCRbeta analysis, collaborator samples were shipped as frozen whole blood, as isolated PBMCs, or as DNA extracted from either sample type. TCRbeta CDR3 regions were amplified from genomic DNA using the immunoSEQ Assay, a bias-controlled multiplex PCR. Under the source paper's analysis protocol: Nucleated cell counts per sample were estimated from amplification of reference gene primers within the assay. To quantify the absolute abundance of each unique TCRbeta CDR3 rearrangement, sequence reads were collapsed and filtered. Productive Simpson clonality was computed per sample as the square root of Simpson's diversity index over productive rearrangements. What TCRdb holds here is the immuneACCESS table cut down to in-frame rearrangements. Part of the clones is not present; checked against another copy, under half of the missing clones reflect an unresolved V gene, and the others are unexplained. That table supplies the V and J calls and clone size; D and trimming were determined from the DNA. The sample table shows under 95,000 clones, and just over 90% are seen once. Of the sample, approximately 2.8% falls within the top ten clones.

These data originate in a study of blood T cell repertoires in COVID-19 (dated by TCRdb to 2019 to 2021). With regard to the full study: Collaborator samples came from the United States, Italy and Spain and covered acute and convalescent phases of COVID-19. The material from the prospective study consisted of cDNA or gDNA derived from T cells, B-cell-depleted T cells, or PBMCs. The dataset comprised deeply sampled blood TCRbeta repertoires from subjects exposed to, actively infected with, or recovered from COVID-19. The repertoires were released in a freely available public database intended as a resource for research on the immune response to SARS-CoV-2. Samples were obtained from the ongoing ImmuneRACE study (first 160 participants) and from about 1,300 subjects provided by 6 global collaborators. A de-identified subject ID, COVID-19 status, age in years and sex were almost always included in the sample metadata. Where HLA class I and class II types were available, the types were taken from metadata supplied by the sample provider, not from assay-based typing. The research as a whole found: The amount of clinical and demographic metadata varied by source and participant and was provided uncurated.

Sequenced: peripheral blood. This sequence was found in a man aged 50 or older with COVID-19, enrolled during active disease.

For the CDR3, the sequence is CASTTGFTNEKLFF. The nucleotides are TGTGCCAGCACCACAGGGTTCACTAATGAAAAACTGTTTTTT. The chain is made from TRBV2 and TRBJ1-4, with a weak D call of TRBD1 (6 bases match). CDR1 and CDR2 are read off the germline V gene as SNHLY and FYNNEI. Trimming costs V 7 bases and J 2 bases, and their ends lie 11 bases apart. The CDR3 has 14 amino acids, counting the end cysteine and phenylalanine. The CDR3 DNA has 42 bases and is translated from base 1.